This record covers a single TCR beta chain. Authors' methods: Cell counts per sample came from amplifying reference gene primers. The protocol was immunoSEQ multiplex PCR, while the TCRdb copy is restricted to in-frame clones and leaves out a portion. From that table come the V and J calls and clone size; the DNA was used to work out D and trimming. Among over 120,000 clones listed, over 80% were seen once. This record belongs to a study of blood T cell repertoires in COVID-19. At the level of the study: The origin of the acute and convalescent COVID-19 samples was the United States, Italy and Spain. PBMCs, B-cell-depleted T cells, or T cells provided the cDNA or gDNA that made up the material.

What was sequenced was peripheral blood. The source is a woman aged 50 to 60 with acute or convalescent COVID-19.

The CDR3 spells CASSQEPGQHSYEQYF. The CDR3 region has the DNA TGTGCCAGCAGCCAGGAACCGGGACAGCACTCCTACGAGCAGTACTTC. The chain is built from TRBV3-1 (or the pseudogene TRBV3-2) and TRBJ2-7; TRBD1 agrees at 7 bases. CDR1 and CDR2 (germline): LGHDT, YNNKEL (reference sequence). The CDR3 contains 16 residues. V was clipped by 3 bases and J by 0 bases; unmatched bases: 8.